This TCR beta chain was found in a study of blood T cell repertoires in COVID-19. Study in general: The origin of the acute and convalescent COVID-19 samples was the United States, Italy and Spain.

V lost 0 bases and J lost 0, with 9 bases in between. Germline assignment: CDR1 SGHVS and CDR2 FQNEAQ. The CDR3 consists of 15 residues. The table came from immunoSEQ multiplex PCR; TCRdb's copy has only in-frame clones and leaves some out. The sample consists of 200,000 or so clones, 70% to 85% of them appearing once. The origin of this receptor is a human donor with acute or convalescent COVID-19. The donor label of this sample is uncertain. The V and J genes are TRBV7-8 and TRBJ2-7; D unclear. The specimen was peripheral blood. The CDR3 here is CASSLARLSSYEQYF. DNA for the CDR3: TGTGCCAGCAGCTTAGCGAGACTGAGCTCCTACGAGCAGTACTTC.